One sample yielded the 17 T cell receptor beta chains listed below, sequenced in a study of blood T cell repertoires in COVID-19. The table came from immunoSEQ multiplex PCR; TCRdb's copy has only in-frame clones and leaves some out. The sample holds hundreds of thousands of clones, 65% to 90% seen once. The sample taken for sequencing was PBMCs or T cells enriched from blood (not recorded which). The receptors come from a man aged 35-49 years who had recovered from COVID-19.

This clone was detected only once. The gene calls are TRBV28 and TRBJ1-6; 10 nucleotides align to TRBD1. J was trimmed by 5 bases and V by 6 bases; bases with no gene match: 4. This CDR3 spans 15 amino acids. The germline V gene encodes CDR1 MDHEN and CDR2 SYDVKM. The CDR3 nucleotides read TGTGCCAGCAGCCTCGGGACAGGGGATAATTCACCCCTCCACTTT. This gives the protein CASSLGTGDNSPLHF.

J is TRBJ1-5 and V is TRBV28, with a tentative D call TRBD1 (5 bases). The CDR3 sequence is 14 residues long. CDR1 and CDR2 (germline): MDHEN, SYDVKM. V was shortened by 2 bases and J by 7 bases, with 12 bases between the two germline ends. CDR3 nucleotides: TGTGCCAGCAGTTTAATGCAGGGTAGGCAGCCCCAGCATTTT. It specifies CASSLMQGRQPQHF.

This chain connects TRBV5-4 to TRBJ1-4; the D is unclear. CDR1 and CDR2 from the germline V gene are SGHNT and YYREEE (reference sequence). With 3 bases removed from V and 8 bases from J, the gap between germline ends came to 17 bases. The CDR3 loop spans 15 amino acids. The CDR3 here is CASSSSNGVGEKLFF. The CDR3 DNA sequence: TGTGCCAGCAGCTCTTCAAACGGGGTCGGGGAAAAACTGTTTTTT.

In DNA, the CDR3 is TGTGCCAGCAGCAAAGCGCCAAGCGGGGAATACAATGAGCAGTTCTTC. It is translated as CASSKAPSGEYNEQFF. V is TRBV21-1 and J is TRBJ2-1; no DNA check was done on the table's D call, TRBD2. TRBV21-1 constitutes a pseudogene. The CDR3 loop spans 16 amino acids.

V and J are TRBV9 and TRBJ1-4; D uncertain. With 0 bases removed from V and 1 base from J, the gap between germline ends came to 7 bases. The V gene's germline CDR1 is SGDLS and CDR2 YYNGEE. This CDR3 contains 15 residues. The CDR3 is CASSVVAGTNEKLFF. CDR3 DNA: TGTGCCAGCAGCGTAGTGGCAGGAACTAATGAAAAACTGTTTTTT.

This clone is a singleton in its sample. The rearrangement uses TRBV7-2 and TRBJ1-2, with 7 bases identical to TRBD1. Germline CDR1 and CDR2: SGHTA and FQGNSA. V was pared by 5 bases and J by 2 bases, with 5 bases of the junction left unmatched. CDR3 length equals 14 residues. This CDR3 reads CASSAQGGNYGYTF. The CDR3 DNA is TGTGCCAGCAGCGCCCAGGGGGGCAACTATGGCTACACCTTC.

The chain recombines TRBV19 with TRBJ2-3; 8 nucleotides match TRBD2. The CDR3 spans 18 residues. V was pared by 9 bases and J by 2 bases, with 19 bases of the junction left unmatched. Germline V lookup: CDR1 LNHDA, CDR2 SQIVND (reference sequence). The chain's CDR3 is CASSSSGGGWGHTDTQYF. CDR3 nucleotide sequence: TGTGCCAGCAGTTCAAGCGGGGGAGGTTGGGGGCACACAGATACGCAGTATTTT.

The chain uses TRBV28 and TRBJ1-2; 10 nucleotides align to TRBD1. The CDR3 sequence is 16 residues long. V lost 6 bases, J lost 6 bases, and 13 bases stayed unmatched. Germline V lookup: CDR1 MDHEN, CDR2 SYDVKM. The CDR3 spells CASRIAGTGEMNGYTF. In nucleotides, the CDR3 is TGTGCCAGCAGGATAGCCGGGACAGGGGAGATGAATGGCTACACCTTC.

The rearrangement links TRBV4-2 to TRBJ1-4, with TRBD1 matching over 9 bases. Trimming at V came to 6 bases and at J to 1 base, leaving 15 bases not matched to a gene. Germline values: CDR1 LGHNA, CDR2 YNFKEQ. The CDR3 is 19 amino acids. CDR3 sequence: CASRRNRDRVSGTNEKLFF. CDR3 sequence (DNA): TGTGCCAGCAGACGTAACCGGGACAGGGTCTCAGGAACTAATGAAAAACTGTTTTTT.

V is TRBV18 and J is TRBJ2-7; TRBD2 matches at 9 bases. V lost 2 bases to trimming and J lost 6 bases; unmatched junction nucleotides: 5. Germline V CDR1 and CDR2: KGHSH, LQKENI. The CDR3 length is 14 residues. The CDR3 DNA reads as TGTGCCAGCTCACCAGGACTAGCGAAAACCGAGCAGTACTTC. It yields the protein CASSPGLAKTEQYF. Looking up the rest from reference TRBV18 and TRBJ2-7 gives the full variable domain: NAGVMQNPRHLVRRRGQEARLRCSPMKGHSHVYWYRQLPEEGLKFMVYLQKENIIDESGMPKERFSAEFPKEGPSILRIQQVVRGDSAAYFCASSPGLAKTEQYFGPGTRLTVT.

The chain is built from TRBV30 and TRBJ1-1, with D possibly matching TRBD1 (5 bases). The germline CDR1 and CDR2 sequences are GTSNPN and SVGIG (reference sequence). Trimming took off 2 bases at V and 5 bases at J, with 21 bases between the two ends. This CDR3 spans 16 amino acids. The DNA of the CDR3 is TGTGCCTGGAGTTTTGGACGGAACCGGGGGGGGACTGAAGCTTTCTTT. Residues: CAWSFGRNRGGTEAFF.

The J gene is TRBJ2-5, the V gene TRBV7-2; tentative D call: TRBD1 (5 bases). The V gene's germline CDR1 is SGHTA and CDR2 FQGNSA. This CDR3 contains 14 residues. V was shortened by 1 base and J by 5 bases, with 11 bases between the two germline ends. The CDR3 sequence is CASSLEVGVETQYF. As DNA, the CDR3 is TGTGCCAGCAGCTTAGAGGTAGGGGTGGAGACCCAGTACTTC.

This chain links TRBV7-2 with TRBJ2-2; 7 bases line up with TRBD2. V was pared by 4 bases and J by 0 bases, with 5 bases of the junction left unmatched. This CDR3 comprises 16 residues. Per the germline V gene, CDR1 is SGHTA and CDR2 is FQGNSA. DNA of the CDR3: TGTGCCAGCAGCTACGCGGGAGCGACGAACACCGGGGAGCTGTTTTTT. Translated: CASSYAGATNTGELFF.

In DNA, the CDR3 is TGTGCCAGCAGCCAAGCGGGACTAGCGGGAGACTTATTAGCCAAAAACATTCAGTACTTC. The encoded protein is CASSQAGLAGDLLAKNIQYF. The chain recombines TRBV4-2 with TRBJ2-4, with 14 bases fitting TRBD2. J lost 0 bases, V lost 1 base, and 8 bases had no gene match. Germline V gives CDR1 LGHNA, CDR2 YNFKEQ. This CDR3 is 20 amino acids long.

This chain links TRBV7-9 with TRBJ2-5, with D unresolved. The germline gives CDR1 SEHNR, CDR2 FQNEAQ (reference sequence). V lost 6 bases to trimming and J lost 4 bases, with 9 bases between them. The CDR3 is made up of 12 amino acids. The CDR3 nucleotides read TGTGCCAGCAGTGGAGATAGAGAGACCCAGTACTTC. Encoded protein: CASSGDRETQYF.

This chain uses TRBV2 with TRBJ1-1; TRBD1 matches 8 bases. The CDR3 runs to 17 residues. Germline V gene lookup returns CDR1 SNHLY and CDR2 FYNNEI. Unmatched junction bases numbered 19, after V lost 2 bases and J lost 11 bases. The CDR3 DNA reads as TGTGCCAGCAGTGAACTATCCCCAGGCAGGGGGCGAGGCGCCGCTTTCTTT. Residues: CASSELSPGRGRGAAFF.

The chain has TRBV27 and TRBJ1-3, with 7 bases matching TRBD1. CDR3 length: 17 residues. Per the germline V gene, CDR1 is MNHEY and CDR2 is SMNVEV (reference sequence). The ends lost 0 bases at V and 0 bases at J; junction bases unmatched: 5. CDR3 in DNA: TGTGCCAGCAGTTTATCGATGGACAGGCACTCTGGAAACACCATATATTTT. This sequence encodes CASSLSMDRHSGNTIYF.